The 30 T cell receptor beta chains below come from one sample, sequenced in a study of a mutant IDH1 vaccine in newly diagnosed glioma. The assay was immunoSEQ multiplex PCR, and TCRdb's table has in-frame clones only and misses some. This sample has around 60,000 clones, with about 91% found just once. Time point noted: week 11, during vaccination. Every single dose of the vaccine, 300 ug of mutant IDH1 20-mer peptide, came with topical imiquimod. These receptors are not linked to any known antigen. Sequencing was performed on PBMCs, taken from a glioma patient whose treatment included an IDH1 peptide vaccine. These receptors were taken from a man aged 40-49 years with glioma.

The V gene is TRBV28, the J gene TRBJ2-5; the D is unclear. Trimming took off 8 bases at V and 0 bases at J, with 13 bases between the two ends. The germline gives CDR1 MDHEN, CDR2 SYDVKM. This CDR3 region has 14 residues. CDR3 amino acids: CASRPPGNQETQYF. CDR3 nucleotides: TGTGCCAGCCGACCCCCAGGAAACCAAGAGACCCAGTACTTC.

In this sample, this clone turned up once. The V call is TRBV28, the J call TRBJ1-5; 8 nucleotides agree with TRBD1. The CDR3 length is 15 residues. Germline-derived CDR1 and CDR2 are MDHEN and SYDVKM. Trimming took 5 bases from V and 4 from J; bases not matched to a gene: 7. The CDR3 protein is CASSVRGLGNQPQHF. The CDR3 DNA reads TGTGCCAGCAGTGTCAGGGGGCTCGGGAATCAGCCCCAGCATTTT. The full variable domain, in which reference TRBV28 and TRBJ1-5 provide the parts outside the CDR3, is DVKVTQSSRYLVKRTGEKVFLECVQDMDHENMFWYRQDPGLGLRLIYFSYDVKMKEKGDIPEGYSVSREKKERFSLILESASTNQTSMYLCASSVRGLGNQPQHFGDGTRLSIL.

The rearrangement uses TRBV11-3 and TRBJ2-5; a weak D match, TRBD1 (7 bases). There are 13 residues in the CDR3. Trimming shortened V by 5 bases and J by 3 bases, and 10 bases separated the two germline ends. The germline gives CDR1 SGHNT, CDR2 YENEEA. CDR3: CASSTRGEETQYF. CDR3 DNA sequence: TGTGCCAGCAGCACCAGGGGGGAAGAGACCCAGTACTTC.

CDR3 in amino acids: CASSPRISSGANVLTF. CDR3 nucleotide sequence: TGTGCCAGCAGCCCCCGGATCTCCTCTGGGGCCAACGTCCTGACTTTC. The chain links TRBV11-1 to TRBJ2-6; D not resolved. This CDR3 is 16 amino acids long. Deletions cut 5 bases from V and 0 bases from J, with 11 bases between. Looked up from germline, CDR1 is SGHAT and CDR2 is FQDESV (reference sequence).

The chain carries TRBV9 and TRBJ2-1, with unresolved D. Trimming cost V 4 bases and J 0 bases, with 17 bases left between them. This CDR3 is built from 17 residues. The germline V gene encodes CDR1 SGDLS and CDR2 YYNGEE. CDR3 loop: CASSLFDAISSYNEQFF. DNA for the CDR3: TGTGCCAGCAGCCTGTTCGACGCCATTAGCTCCTACAATGAGCAGTTCTTC.

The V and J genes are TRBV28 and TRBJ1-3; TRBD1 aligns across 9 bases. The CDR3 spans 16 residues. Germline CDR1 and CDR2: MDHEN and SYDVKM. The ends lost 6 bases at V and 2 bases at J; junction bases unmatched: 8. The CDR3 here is CASRGQGHITGNTIYF. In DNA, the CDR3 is TGTGCCAGCAGAGGACAGGGGCACATTACTGGAAACACCATATATTTT.

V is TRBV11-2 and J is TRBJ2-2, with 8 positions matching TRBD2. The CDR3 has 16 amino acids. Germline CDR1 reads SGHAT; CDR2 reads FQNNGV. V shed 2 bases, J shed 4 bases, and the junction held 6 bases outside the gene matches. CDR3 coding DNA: TGTGCCAGCAGCTTATATACGGGGGGGCGCACCGGGGAGCTGTTTTTT. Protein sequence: CASSLYTGGRTGELFF. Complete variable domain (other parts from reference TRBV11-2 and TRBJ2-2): EAGVAQSPRYKIIEKRQSVAFWCNPISGHATLYWYQQILGQGPKLLIQFQNNGVVDDSQLPKDRFSAERLKGVDSTLKIQPAKLEDSAVYLCASSLYTGGRTGELFFGEGSRLTVL.

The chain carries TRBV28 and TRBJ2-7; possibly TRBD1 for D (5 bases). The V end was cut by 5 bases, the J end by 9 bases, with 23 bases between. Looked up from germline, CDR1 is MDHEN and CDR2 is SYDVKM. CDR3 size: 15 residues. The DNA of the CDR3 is TGTGCCAGCAGTGCGGACACCGGGCTCCTCACGCGGCAGTACGTC. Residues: CASSADTGLLTRQYV.

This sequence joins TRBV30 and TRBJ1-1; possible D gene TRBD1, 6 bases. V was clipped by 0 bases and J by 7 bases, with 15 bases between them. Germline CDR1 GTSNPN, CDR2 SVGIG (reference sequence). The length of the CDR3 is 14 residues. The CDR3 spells CAWSVQGQRFEAFF. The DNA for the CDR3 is TGTGCCTGGAGTGTACAGGGTCAACGGTTTGAAGCTTTCTTT. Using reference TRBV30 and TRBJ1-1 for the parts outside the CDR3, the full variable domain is SQTIHQWPATLVQPVGSPLSLECTVEGTSNPNLYWYRQAAGRGLQLLFYSVGIGQISSEVPQNLSASRPQDRQFILSSKKLLLSDSGFYLCAWSVQGQRFEAFFGQGTRLTVV.

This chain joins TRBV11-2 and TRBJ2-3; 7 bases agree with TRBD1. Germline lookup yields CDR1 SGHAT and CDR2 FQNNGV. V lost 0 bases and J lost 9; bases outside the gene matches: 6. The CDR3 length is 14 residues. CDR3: CASSLDKRGPTQYF. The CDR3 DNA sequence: TGTGCCAGCAGCTTAGACAAGAGGGGGCCCACGCAGTATTTT.

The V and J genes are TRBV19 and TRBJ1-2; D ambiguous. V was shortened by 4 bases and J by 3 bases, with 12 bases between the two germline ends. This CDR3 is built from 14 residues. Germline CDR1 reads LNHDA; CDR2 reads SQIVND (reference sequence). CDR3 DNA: TGTGCCAGTAGTAGGCCGGGCAGTTACTATGGCTACACCTTC. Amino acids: CASSRPGSYYGYTF. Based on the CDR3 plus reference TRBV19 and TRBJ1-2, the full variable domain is DGGITQSPKYLFRKEGQNVTLSCEQNLNHDAMYWYRQDPGQGLRLIYYSQIVNDFQKGDIAEGYSVSREKKESFPLTVTSAQKNPTAFYLCASSRPGSYYGYTFGSGTRLTVV.

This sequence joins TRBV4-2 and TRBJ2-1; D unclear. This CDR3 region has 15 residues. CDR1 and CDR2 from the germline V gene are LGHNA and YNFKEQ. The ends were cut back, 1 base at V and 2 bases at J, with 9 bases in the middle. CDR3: CASSQGGFTYNEQFF. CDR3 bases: TGTGCCAGCAGCCAAGGCGGCTTTACCTACAATGAGCAGTTCTTC.

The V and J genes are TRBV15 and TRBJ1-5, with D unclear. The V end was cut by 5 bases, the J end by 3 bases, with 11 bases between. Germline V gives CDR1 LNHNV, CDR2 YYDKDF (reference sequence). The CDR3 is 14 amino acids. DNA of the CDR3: TGTGCCACCAGCTTCCGAGGCCCCAATCAGCCCCAGCATTTT. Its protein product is CATSFRGPNQPQHF.

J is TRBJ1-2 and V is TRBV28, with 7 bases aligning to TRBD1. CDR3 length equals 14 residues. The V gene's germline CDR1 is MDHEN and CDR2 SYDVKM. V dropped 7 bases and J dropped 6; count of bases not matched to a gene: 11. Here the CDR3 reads CASNSGRGIHGYTF. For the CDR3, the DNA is TGTGCCAGCAATAGCGGCAGGGGGATCCATGGCTACACCTTC.

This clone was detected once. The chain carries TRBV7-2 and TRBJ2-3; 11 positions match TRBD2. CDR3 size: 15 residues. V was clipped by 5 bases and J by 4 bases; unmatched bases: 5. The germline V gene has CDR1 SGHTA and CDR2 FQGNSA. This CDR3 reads CASSPLAGGADTQYF. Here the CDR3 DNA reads TGTGCCAGCAGCCCTTTAGCGGGAGGGGCAGATACGCAGTATTTT. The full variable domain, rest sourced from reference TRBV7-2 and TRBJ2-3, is GAGVSQSPSNKVTEKGKDVELRCDPISGHTALYWYRQSLGQGLEFLIYFQGNSAPDKSGLPSDRFSAERTGGSVSTLTIQRTQQEDSAVYLCASSPLAGGADTQYFGPGTRLTVL.

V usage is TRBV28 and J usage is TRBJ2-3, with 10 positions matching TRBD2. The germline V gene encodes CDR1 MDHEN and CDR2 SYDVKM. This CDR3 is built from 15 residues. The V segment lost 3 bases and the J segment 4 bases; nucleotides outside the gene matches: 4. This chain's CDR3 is CASSFGLAASDTQYF. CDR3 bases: TGTGCCAGCAGTTTCGGACTAGCGGCATCAGATACGCAGTATTTT.

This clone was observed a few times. The CDR3 loop is CAISTEGLFPRSGANVLTF. For the CDR3, the DNA is TGTGCCATCAGTACTGAGGGACTTTTCCCCCGCTCTGGGGCCAACGTCCTGACTTTC. The chain employs TRBV10-3 and TRBJ2-6; D might be TRBD2 (6 bases). Trimming removed 5 bases at V and 0 bases at J, with 20 bases between. Germline CDR1 reads ENHRY; CDR2 reads SYGVKD. The CDR3 runs 19 residues.

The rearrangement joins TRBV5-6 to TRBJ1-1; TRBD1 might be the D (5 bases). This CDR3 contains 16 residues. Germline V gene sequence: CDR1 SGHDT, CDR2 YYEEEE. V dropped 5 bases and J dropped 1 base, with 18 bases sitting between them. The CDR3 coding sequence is TGTGCCAGCAGGCCCCCCATCGGGGCCCCGAACACTGAAGCTTTCTTT. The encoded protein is CASRPPIGAPNTEAFF.

CDR3 nucleotide sequence: TGTGCCAGCAGGCCGACAGGGGGCGCGGGCTATGGCTACACCTTC. Translated: CASRPTGGAGYGYTF. V usage is TRBV7-2 and J usage is TRBJ1-2; 10 bases match TRBD1. Per germline, CDR1 SGHTA and CDR2 FQGNSA. V trimming: 6 bases; J trimming: 4 bases; junction bases outside the gene matches: 8. There are 15 residues in the CDR3.

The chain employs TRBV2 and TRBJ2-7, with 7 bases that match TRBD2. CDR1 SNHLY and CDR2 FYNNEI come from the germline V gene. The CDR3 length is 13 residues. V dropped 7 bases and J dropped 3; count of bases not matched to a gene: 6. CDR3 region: CASTSGVGYEQYV. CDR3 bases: TGTGCCAGCACAAGCGGGGTTGGCTACGAGCAGTACGTC.

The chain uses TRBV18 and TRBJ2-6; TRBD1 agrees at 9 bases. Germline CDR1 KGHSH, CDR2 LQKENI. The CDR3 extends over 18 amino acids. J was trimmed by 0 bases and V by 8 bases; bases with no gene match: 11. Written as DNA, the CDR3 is TGTGCCAGCCTTCCCACCCGGGACAGGGCCTCTGGGGCCAACGTCCTGACTTTC. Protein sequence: CASLPTRDRASGANVLTF.

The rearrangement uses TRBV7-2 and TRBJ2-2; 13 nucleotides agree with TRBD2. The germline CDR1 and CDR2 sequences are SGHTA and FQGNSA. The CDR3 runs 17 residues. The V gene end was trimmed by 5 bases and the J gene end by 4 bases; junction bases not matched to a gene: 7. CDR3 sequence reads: CASSLRTSGRATGELFF. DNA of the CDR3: TGTGCCAGCAGCCTTAGGACTAGCGGGAGAGCCACCGGGGAGCTGTTTTTT.

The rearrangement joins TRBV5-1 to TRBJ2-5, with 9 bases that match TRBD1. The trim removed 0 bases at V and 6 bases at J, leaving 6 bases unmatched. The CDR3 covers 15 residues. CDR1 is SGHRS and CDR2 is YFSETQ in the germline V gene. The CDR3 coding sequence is TGCGCCAGCAGCTTGGAAGGACAGGGGCGAAAGACCCAGTACTTC. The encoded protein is CASSLEGQGRKTQYF.

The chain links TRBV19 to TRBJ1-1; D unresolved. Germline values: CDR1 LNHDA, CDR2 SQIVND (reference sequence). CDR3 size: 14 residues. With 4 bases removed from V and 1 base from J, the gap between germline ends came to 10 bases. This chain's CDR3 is CASSSRQENTEAFF. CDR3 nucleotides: TGTGCCAGTAGTAGTCGCCAGGAGAACACTGAAGCTTTCTTT. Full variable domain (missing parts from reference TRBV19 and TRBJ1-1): DGGITQSPKYLFRKEGQNVTLSCEQNLNHDAMYWYRQDPGQGLRLIYYSQIVNDFQKGDIAEGYSVSREKKESFPLTVTSAQKNPTAFYLCASSSRQENTEAFFGQGTRLTVV.

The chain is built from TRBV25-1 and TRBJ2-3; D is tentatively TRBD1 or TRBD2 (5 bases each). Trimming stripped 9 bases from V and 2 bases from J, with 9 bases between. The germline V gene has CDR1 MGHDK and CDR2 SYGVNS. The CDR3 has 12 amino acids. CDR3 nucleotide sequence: TGTGCCAGTAGGGGAGACACAGATACGCAGTATTTT. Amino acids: CASRGDTDTQYF.

CDR3 DNA: TGTGCCAGTAGTATCAGCCAAAATGAGCAGTTCTTC. This translates into CASSISQNEQFF. The chain recombines TRBV19 with TRBJ2-1; D is unclear. V was trimmed by 3 bases and J by 7 bases, leaving 7 bases between them. This CDR3 is 12 amino acids long. Per germline, CDR1 LNHDA and CDR2 SQIVND (reference sequence).

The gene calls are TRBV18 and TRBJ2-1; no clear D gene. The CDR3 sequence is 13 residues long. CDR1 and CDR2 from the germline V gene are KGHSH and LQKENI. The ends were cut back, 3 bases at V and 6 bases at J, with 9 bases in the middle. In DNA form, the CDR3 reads TGTGCCAGCTCACCTGCAAGCTCCAATGAGCAGTTCTTC. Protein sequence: CASSPASSNEQFF.

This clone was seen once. CDR3 DNA sequence: TGTGCCAGCAGTGACAGGGCGGAAGAACTTGTGGGCTACACCTTC. Translating gives CASSDRAEELVGYTF. The rearrangement joins TRBV2 to TRBJ1-2, with TRBD1 as a possible D gene (5 bases). CDR1 is SNHLY and CDR2 is FYNNEI in the germline V gene. This CDR3 contains 15 residues. The ends were cut back, 3 bases at V and 8 bases at J, with 19 bases in the middle.

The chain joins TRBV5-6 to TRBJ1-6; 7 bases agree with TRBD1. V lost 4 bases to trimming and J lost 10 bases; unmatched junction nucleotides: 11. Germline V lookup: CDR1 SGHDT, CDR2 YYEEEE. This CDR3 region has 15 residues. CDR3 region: CASSPGTTRGSPLHF. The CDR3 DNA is TGTGCCAGCAGCCCCGGGACCACCAGGGGGTCACCCCTCCACTTT.

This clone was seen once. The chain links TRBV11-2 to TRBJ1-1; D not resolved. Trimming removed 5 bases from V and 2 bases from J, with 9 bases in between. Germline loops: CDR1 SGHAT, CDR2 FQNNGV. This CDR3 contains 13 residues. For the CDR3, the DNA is TGTGCCAGCAGCCGTGAGGGAAACACTGAAGCTTTCTTT. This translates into CASSREGNTEAFF.